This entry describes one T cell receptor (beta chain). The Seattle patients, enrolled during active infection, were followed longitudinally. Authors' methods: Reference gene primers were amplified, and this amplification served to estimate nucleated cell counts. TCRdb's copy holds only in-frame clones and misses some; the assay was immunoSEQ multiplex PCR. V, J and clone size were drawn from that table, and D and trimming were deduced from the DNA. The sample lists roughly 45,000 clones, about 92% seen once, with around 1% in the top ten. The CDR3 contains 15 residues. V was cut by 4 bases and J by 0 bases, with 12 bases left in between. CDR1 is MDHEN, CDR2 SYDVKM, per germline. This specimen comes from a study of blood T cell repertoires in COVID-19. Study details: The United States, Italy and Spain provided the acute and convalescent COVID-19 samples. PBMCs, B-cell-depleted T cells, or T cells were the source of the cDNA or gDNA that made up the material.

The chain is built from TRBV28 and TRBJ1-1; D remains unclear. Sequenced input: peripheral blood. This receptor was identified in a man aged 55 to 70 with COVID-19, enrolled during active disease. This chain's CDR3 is CASSSPRLLNTEAFF. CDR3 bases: TGTGCCAGCAGTTCCCCCAGGCTCCTGAACACTGAAGCTTTCTTT.